This T cell receptor beta chain was captured by sequencing in a study of T-cell memory formation after mild COVID-19 (dated by TCRdb to the early 2020s). Some background on the complete study: Most TCR sequence clusters were specific to one of the two donors. Two young, previously healthy adult volunteers made up the cohort, one male and one female. T-cell clones expanding and contracting after mild COVID-19 in a couple of donors were tracked by longitudinal TCRalpha and TCRbeta repertoire sequencing. Overall study results and their limits: Contracting CD4+ clones turned up mainly in the CM and EM memory subsets, whereas EMRA was where CD8+ clones were enriched. Clones that contracted from day 15 to 85 showed balanced CD4/CD8 phenotypes, whereas a second wave of clones that expanded from day 15 to 37 leaned towards CD4+. Only a couple of mild cases were covered in the study, and larger cohorts including severe cases with pre-infection samples were considered necessary. Some responding clones were detected in pre-infection memory, which suggested that pre-existing cross-reactive memory T cells had joined the SARS-CoV-2 response. SARS-CoV-2 specificity of the second-wave clones peaking on day 37 was not confirmed.

Sequenced on an Illumina NovaSeq 6000. TCRalpha and TCRbeta cDNA libraries were constructed by 5'RACE with constant-segment primers, with sample barcodes and unique molecular identifiers being introduced. RNA was extracted from every sample with Trizol reagent. Amplification of the libraries took two PCR steps, and the second step added a second sample barcode plus Illumina TruSeq adapters. Libraries were sequenced on an Illumina NovaSeq with 2 x 150 bp paired-end reads. Per the source publication's procedure: With migec v1.2.7, reads were demultiplexed and then collapsed into UMI-guided consensus sequences. Using mixcr v2.1.11, UMI consensuses were aligned to TRA and TRB V and J templates and then assembled into clonotypes. A clonotype was counted as expanded or contracted only when both edgeR and NoisET called the clonotype significant, with the noise models trained on biological replicates. edgeR calls used a false discovery rate-adjusted p below 0.01 and a log2 fold-change threshold of 1. As an exploratory analysis of dynamics, max-normalized trajectories of the 1000 most abundant clonotypes were examined by PCA with hierarchical clustering. Separately sequenced CD4+ and CD8+ repertoires were used to assign the CD4 or CD8 phenotype of responding clones. TCRdb trimmed public reads at Q25 via fastp, called clones via MiXCR and kept in-frame beta chains. Entries are consolidated by CDR3 protein sequence, retaining the most common genes and DNA. These V and J calls originate from TCRdb's pipeline instead of the authors' own analysis. Across this sample there are about 470,000 distinct CDR3 sequences, with over 15% seen only once. The top ten hold about 12% of the sample.

Ficoll-Paque density gradient centrifugation was the method used to isolate PBMCs. From the cysteine through the phenylalanine, the CDR3 covers 15 amino acids. The only DNA kept is the CDR3, 45 bases in frame from the first base. CDR1 SGHRS and CDR2 YFSETQ are derived from the germline V gene. V was cut back by 1 base and J by 2 bases, leaving a gap of 12 bases between them. This clonotype showed up just a few times. Its binding antigen is unknown. Per-base qualities were not stored, and no clone one base away is much larger. The source is an adult woman who had mild COVID-19 (a few samples of this study predate the infection). The sample titles of this study are shuffled in the database, so cell type and time point are left out; the donor was told from shared clones. Sequencing input: PBMCs or a T cell subset sorted from them (not recorded which). Rearrangement joined TRBV5-1 to TRBJ1-2; the D gene remains uncertain. The nucleotide sequence reads as follows: TGCGCCAGCAGCTTGATCGGGGAAGGGAACTATGGCTACACCTTC. The encoded protein is CASSLIGEGNYGYTF.